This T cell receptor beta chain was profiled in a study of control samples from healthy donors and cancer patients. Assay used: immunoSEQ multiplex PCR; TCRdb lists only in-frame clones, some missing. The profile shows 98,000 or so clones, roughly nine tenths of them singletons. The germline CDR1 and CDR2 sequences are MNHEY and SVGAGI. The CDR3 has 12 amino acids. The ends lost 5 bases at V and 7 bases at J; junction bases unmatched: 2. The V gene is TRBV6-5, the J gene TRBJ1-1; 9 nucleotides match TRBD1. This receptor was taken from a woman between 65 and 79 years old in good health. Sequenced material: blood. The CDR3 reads CASSRQGVEAFF. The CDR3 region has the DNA TGTGCCAGCAGTCGACAGGGGGTTGAAGCTTTCTTT.